These T cell receptor beta chains were read from a single sample in a study of vaccination and CD4 T cells after COVID-19. TCRdb used MiXCR to reprocess the PCR reads, holding one entry per CDR3 protein. The data contain more than 13,000 distinct CDR3 sequences, roughly 30% of them seen just once; the ten biggest clones take up over 15%. These receptors' antigens are unknown. Sequenced sample: cultured CD4+ T cells from blood. These TCRs come from a human donor with COVID-19. The CDR3 runs from the conserved cysteine through the conserved F or W. The D gene is left open where the match is weak. Rows give clone size only sometimes, using once, few, many, or a class for an expanded clone.

d_call	clone_size	v_call	j_call	cdr3_nt	cdr3_aa
.	.	TRBV5-8	TRBJ1-6	TGTGCCAGCAGCTTGTATCGCCAAAGCGGAAATTCACCCCTCCACTTT	CASSLYRQSGNSPLHF
.	.	TRBV20-1	TRBJ2-6	TGCAGTGCTAGAGATCACTCTGGGGCCAACGTCCTGACTTTC	CSARDHSGANVLTF
TRBD2	.	TRBV25-1	TRBJ2-5	TGTGCCAGCAGTGAATTGCGGAGCGGGGGCGGGCGGGGTACCCAGTACTTC	CASSELRSGGGRGTQYF
TRBD2	.	TRBV5-1	TRBJ2-3	TGCGCCAGCAGCCTCGGACTAGCGGGGGGAGGAACGCAGTATTTT	CASSLGLAGGGTQYF
.	few	TRBV19	TRBJ2-3	TGTGCCAGTGTCGACGGGGGGCTGTCCGGAGATACGCAGTATTTT	CASVDGGLSGDTQYF
.	.	TRBV5-4	TRBJ2-5	TGTGCCAGCAGTTCTATCAGGTCCCAAGAGACCCAGTACTTC	CASSSIRSQETQYF
.	.	TRBV6-1	TRBJ1-5	TGTGCCAGCAGTGATTTGGGGAATTACAATCAGCCCCAGCATTTT	CASSDLGNYNQPQHF
.	.	TRBV11-2	TRBJ1-5	TGTGCCAGCAGCTTAGATTCGCGTAGCAATCAGCCCCAGCATTTT	CASSLDSRSNQPQHF
.	.	TRBV27	TRBJ1-6	TGTGCCAGCACCCCCGGCTATAATTCACCCCTCCACTTT	CASTPGYNSPLHF
.	.	TRBV6-5	TRBJ1-1	TGTGCCAGCAGTTACCGGGGTTTGGGGAACACTGAAGCTTTCTTT	CASSYRGLGNTEAFF
.	.	TRBV2	TRBJ2-3	TGTGCCAGCTCCCGGACTAGCACAGATACGCAGTATTTT	CASSRTSTDTQYF
.	.	TRBV28	TRBJ2-7	TGTGCCAGCAGTTTATTGCACAGGGGGGGCGAGCAGTACTTC	CASSLLHRGGEQYF
.	.	TRBV7-8	TRBJ2-2	TGTGCCACACGACAGGAGAGTAACACCGGGGAGCTGTTTTTT	CATRQESNTGELFF
.	.	TRBV24-1	TRBJ1-2	TGTGCCACCAGGGGGGCCCGAGCTAACTATGGCTACACCTTC	CATRGARANYGYTF
.	.	TRBV6-1	TRBJ1-2	TGTGCCGGCAGTGAACTCTATGGCTACACCTTC	CAGSELYGYTF
TRBD1	few	TRBV20-1	TRBJ1-1	TGCAGTGCTCCACAGGGGGCCGGGAACACTGAAGCTTTCTTT	CSAPQGAGNTEAFF
.	.	TRBV6-4	TRBJ1-2	TGTGCCAGCAGTGCCAGGAACTATGGCTACACCTTC	CASSARNYGYTF
.	.	TRBV24-1	TRBJ1-5	TGTGCCACCAGTGACCCCGAACGGAGCAATCAGCCCCAGCATTTT	CATSDPERSNQPQHF
.	.	TRBV12-3/TRBV12-4	TRBJ1-1	TGTGCCAGCAGCCAGACCATGAACACTGAAGCTTTCTTT	CASSQTMNTEAFF
.	.	TRBV7-2	TRBJ2-4	TGTGCCAGCAGCCCCACCCTGGCGGGCAACATTCAGTACTTC	CASSPTLAGNIQYF
TRBD2	.	TRBV7-2	TRBJ2-3	TGTGCCAGCACCACAGGGAGCGGGGGGGCGGATACGCAGTATTTT	CASTTGSGGADTQYF
.	few	TRBV30	TRBJ2-7	TGTGCCTGGAGTGTACTTGGTGGGAGCTCCTACGAGCAGTACTTC	CAWSVLGGSSYEQYF
.	medium-sized	TRBV27	TRBJ1-5	TGTGCCAGCAGTCCGTCCGCAGGGAGCAATCAGCCCCAGCATTTT	CASSPSAGSNQPQHF
.	.	TRBV21-1	TRBJ2-1	TGTGCCAGCAGCAAAGGCGGGGGGGAAATGGGCAATGAGCAGTTCTTC	CASSKGGGEMGNEQFF
TRBD2	few	TRBV6-2/TRBV6-3	TRBJ2-7	TGTGCCAGCAGCCAGCCTAGCGGGGGTGCCTACGAGCAGTACTTC	CASSQPSGGAYEQYF
.	few	TRBV4-3	TRBJ1-2	TGCGCCAGCAGCCGGGCAGGGAGCAACTATGGCTACACCTTC	CASSRAGSNYGYTF
.	few	TRBV30	TRBJ1-1	TGTGCCTGGAGTCCAAGTAAGCCGAACACTGAAGCTTTCTTT	CAWSPSKPNTEAFF
TRBD2	.	TRBV6-1	TRBJ2-3	TGTGCCAGCAGTGAGGTCCCAAGGACTAGCGGCTATACGCAGTATTTT	CASSEVPRTSGYTQYF
.	.	TRBV5-5	TRBJ1-5	TGTGCCAGCAGCTGGCGACAGATCAATCAGCCCCAGCATTTT	CASSWRQINQPQHF
.	few	TRBV27	TRBJ2-1	TGTGCCAGCAGTTCTCCCGGGGGGCCCAATGAGCAGTTCTTC	CASSSPGGPNEQFF
.	.	TRBV5-1	TRBJ1-6	TGCGCCAACAGCTTGGCCGGCAGAGATAATTCACCCCTCCACTTT	CANSLAGRDNSPLHF
.	.	TRBV7-2	TRBJ2-3	TGTGCCAGCAGCTTAGGGAGTTCGAGCACAGATACGCAGTATTTT	CASSLGSSSTDTQYF
.	few	TRBV28	TRBJ1-5	TGTGCCAGCAGTTCCCGGGACCACCCCGGGCATTTT	CASSSRDHPGHF
.	.	TRBV28	TRBJ2-5	TGTGCCAGCAGTTTATGGCGAGGAGAGACCCAGTACTTC	CASSLWRGETQYF
.	.	TRBV20-1	TRBJ1-6	TGCAGTGCTAGTTTGGGTGTCTCCTATAATTCACCCCTCCACTTT	CSASLGVSYNSPLHF
TRBD1	.	TRBV19	TRBJ1-5	TGTGCCAGTAGTAATCCGGGACAGGGGAGGAACCAGCCCCAGCATTTT	CASSNPGQGRNQPQHF
.	.	TRBV5-4	TRBJ1-2	TGTGCCAGCAGCTTGGAAGACCTCAACTACACCTTC	CASSLEDLNYTF
.	.	TRBV5-1	TRBJ1-1	TGCGCCAGCAGCTTGGGATTTGGTCGACTGGCTTTCTTT	CASSLGFGRLAFF
.	few	TRBV20-1	TRBJ2-2	TGCAGTGCTAGAGAAACACCCTGGGGCAACACCGGGGAGCTGTTTTTT	CSARETPWGNTGELFF
TRBD1	.	TRBV11-2	TRBJ1-1	TGTGCCAGCAGCTTAGATCTGGTCCTGGACAGGGGAAACACTGAAGCTTTCTTT	CASSLDLVLDRGNTEAFF
TRBD1	.	TRBV5-1	TRBJ2-7	TGCGCCAGCAGCGTGATACGGGACAGTGAGCAGTACTTC	CASSVIRDSEQYF
TRBD1	.	TRBV12-3/TRBV12-4	TRBJ1-1	TGTGCCAGCAGTCCAGGGGGCACAGTCGGCACTGAAGCTTTCTTT	CASSPGGTVGTEAFF
.	few	TRBV4-3	TRBJ1-2	TGCGCCAGCAGCCACAGTCAGGGAAAGGGCTACACCTTC	CASSHSQGKGYTF
TRBD2	few	TRBV20-1	TRBJ2-3	TGCAGTGCTAGGGGTCTAGCGGGGGTTGGTCCAGATACGCAGTATTTT	CSARGLAGVGPDTQYF
.	few	TRBV10-2	TRBJ1-1	TGCGCCAGCCGAAAGGTGGGGGGGACTGAAGCTTTCTTT	CASRKVGGTEAFF
TRBD2	.	TRBV6-5	TRBJ2-2	TGTGCCAGCAGTTCCCGCGGACTAGGACGCCCACGCGCCGGGGAGCTGTTTTTT	CASSSRGLGRPRAGELFF
.	few	TRBV28	TRBJ1-3	TGTGCCAGCAGTTCAGGGTTCTTTGGAAACACCATATATTTT	CASSSGFFGNTIYF
.	.	TRBV28	TRBJ1-3	TGTGCCAGCAGCCCCCCCCGGGGCTCTGGAAACACCATATATTTT	CASSPPRGSGNTIYF
.	few	TRBV20-1	TRBJ2-3	TGCAGTGCTTACCTTAGTCGGGGGAGTACAGATACGCAGTATTTT	CSAYLSRGSTDTQYF
.	.	TRBV11-3	TRBJ1-3	TGTGCCAGTCAGGGAAACTCTGGAAACACCATATATTTT	CASQGNSGNTIYF
TRBD2	.	TRBV6-1	TRBJ2-5	TGTGCCAGCAGTGGCCTGGGGCGCGGGGGTCGGACCCAGTACTTC	CASSGLGRGGRTQYF
.	few	TRBV20-1	TRBJ2-3	TGCAGTGCTTCCGAGAGGGATACGCAGTATTTT	CSASERDTQYF
TRBD1	.	TRBV7-3	TRBJ1-1	TGTGCCAGCAGCTTAACAGGGGGCTCTGAAGCTTTCTTT	CASSLTGGSEAFF
TRBD2	few	TRBV10-3	TRBJ2-3	TGTGCCATCAGGGAAGTCAGCGGGGGTATAACAGATACGCAGTATTTT	CAIREVSGGITDTQYF
.	few	TRBV7-2	TRBJ2-4	TGTGCCAGCAGCCCCTTACAGATCCTAGCCAAAAACATTCAGTACTTC	CASSPLQILAKNIQYF
TRBD1	.	TRBV2	TRBJ1-1	TGTGCCAGCAGGGAAGACAGGGCGTGGGACACTGAAGCTTTCTTT	CASREDRAWDTEAFF
.	.	TRBV6-1	TRBJ2-7	TGTGCCAGCAGACGCCACAGGGAAAAAAACTACGAGCAGTACTTC	CASRRHREKNYEQYF
.	few	TRBV28	TRBJ1-5	TGTGCCAGCAGTTTGGAGGGACCCCAGAGGATAAGCAATCAGCCCCAGCATTTT	CASSLEGPQRISNQPQHF
.	medium-sized	TRBV20-1	TRBJ1-5	TGCAGTGCTAGAGCCCCTGACAGGAGCAATCAGCCCCAGCATTTT	CSARAPDRSNQPQHF